The 10 T cell receptor beta chains in this list originate from one sample, sequenced in a study of cytotoxic CD8 clonotypes in ibrutinib-treated CLL. Data came from immunoSEQ multiplex PCR; TCRdb stores just in-frame clones and leaves some out. The sample lists about 140,000 clones; 80% were seen once. Sequencing used PBMCs, obtained after 36 months of ibrutinib treatment. Receptors were obtained from a human donor with chronic lymphocytic leukemia.

The V gene is TRBV5-6, the J gene TRBJ1-4, with 10 positions matching TRBD1. Germline CDR1 SGHDT, CDR2 YYEEEE. The CDR3 is 13 amino acids. Losses at the gene ends were 3 bases for V and 13 bases for J; bases not matched to a gene: 6. Here the CDR3 DNA reads TGTGCCAGCAGCTGGGACAGGGGTTTGGGACTGTTTTTT. It encodes CASSWDRGLGLFF.

The rearrangement links TRBV27 to TRBJ2-3, with TRBD2 matching over 7 bases. Looked up from germline, CDR1 is MNHEY and CDR2 is SMNVEV (reference sequence). The CDR3 runs to 18 residues. Trimming took 1 base from V and 0 from J; bases not matched to a gene: 10. The CDR3 bases are TGTGCCAGCAGTTTATGGCCCCCGGGAGGAACCAGCACAGATACGCAGTATTTT. As protein: CASSLWPPGGTSTDTQYF.

This rearrangement joins TRBV4-1 to TRBJ2-7, with 7 nucleotides matching TRBD1. Germline CDR1 reads MGHRA; CDR2 reads YSYEKL. V shed 4 bases, J shed 0 bases, and the junction held 6 bases outside the gene matches. The CDR3 has 15 residues. The CDR3 coding sequence is TGCGCCAGCAGCCTACAGGGGACAAGCTCCTACGAGCAGTACTTC. It translates to CASSLQGTSSYEQYF.

This chain uses TRBV21-1 with TRBJ1-2. TRBV21-1 is labeled a pseudogene. The CDR3 loop spans 15 amino acids. The CDR3 loop is CASSKFRRAPYGYTF. CDR3 nucleotides: TGTGCCAGCAGCAAATTTAGAAGGGCTCCCTATGGCTACACCTTC.

The chain recombines TRBV15 with TRBJ2-2; a possible D gene is TRBD1 (6 bases). The CDR3 covers 14 residues. V was cut by 5 bases and J by 3 bases, with 10 bases left in between. Looked up from germline, CDR1 is LNHNV and CDR2 is YYDKDF (reference sequence). CDR3: CATSPDRYTGELFF. The CDR3 nucleotides are TGTGCCACCAGCCCCGACAGGTACACCGGGGAGCTGTTTTTT.

The V call is TRBV7-9, the J call TRBJ1-2, with TRBD1 matching 9 bases. The V gene's germline CDR1 is SEHNR and CDR2 FQNEAQ (reference sequence). The junction had 9 bases not matched to a gene; V was cut back by 5 bases and J by 2 bases. The CDR3 spans 16 residues. The DNA for the CDR3 is TGTGCCAGCAGCCATACACCGGGACAGGGAAACTATGGCTACACCTTC. Residues: CASSHTPGQGNYGYTF.

The chain has TRBV5-6 and TRBJ2-3; D perhaps matches TRBD1 (5 bases). Per the germline V gene, CDR1 is SGHDT and CDR2 is YYEEEE. V was clipped by 0 bases and J by 4 bases, with 9 bases between them. The CDR3 is made up of 14 amino acids. The CDR3 DNA reads TGTGCCAGCAGCTTGGTCCAGGGATCAGATACGCAGTATTTT. It codes for CASSLVQGSDTQYF.

Details on this clone: One end of the junction is discordant with germline, which a read error may explain. The genes are TRBV10-3 and TRBJ2-1, with a tentative D call TRBD2 (5 bases). The germline V gene encodes CDR1 ENHRY and CDR2 SYGVKD. CDR3 length equals 12 residues. The CDR3 nucleotides are TGTGCCGTCAGTAGTAGTGAGGGTGAGCAGTTCTTC. Translating gives CAVSSSEGEQFF.

The V and J genes are TRBV6-1 and TRBJ1-2; D gene ambiguous. V was trimmed by 1 base and J by 4 bases, leaving 7 bases between them. The germline V gene has CDR1 MNHNS and CDR2 SASEGT. The CDR3 runs to 13 residues. Written as DNA, the CDR3 is TGTGCCAGCAGTGAAGAAAACGGCTATGGCTACACCTTC. As protein: CASSEENGYGYTF.

The chain has TRBV12-5 and TRBJ2-7; the match to TRBD1 covers 7 bases. CDR3 size: 19 residues. Unmatched junction bases numbered 18, after V lost 2 bases and J lost 2 bases. Germline V gene sequence: CDR1 LGHNT, CDR2 FRNRAP. The CDR3 loop is CASGLFLTIDRDSTYEQYF. In DNA, the CDR3 is TGTGCTAGTGGTTTGTTCCTTACCATTGACCGGGACAGCACCTACGAGCAGTACTTC.